The entry below describes one T cell receptor beta chain. What it binds is unknown. This CDR3 comprises 13 residues. J gave up 8 bases and V 9 bases, and 7 bases lay outside the gene matches. Germline V gene sequence: CDR1 LNHDA, CDR2 SQIVND (reference sequence). This specimen belongs to a study of cytomegalovirus exposure and HLA in healthy donors. The PCR employed 60 Vbeta primers together with 13 Jbeta primers. In the authors' methods: Some 11 million of the roughly 80 million unique TCR beta chains counted in a later analysis were shared. The method was immunoSEQ multiplex PCR; TCRdb's version includes in-frame clones alone and lacks a portion of them. That table furnishes V, J and clone size, whereas the DNA furnished D and trimming. This sample carries approximately 110,000 clones, approximately 15% of them seen once, and the ten largest clones take 1.9%. General study results and limits: A later analysis found common viral pathogens apparently linked to several of the most significant clusters. Only CMV serostatus was available as immune exposure information. TRBV6-2, TRBV6-3 and other indistinguishable V segments were excluded.

This TCR came from a woman between 18 and 29 years old in good health and CMV-seronegative. The chain carries TRBV19 and TRBJ1-4; 9 nucleotides line up with TRBD1. Sample: PBMCs. CDR3 residues: CASSRDREEKLFF. The CDR3 DNA is TGTGCCAGCTCCCGGGACAGGGAGGAAAAACTGTTTTTT. Looking up the rest from reference TRBV19 and TRBJ1-4 gives the full variable domain: DGGITQSPKYLFRKEGQNVTLSCEQNLNHDAMYWYRQDPGQGLRLIYYSQIVNDFQKGDIAEGYSVSREKKESFPLTVTSAQKNPTAFYLCASSRDREEKLFFGSGTQLSVL.